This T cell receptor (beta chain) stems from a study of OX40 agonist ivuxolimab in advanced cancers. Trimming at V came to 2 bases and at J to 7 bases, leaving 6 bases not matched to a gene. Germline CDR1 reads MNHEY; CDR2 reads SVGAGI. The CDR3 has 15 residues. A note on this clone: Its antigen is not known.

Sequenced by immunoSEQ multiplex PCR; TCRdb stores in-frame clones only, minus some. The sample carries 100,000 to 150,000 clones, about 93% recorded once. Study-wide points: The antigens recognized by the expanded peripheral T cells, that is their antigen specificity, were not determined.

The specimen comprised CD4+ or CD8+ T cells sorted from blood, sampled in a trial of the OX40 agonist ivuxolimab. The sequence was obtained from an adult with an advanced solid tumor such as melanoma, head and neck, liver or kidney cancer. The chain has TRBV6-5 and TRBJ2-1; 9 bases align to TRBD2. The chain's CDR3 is CASSYGLAIGNEQFF. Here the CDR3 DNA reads TGTGCCAGCAGTTACGGACTAGCGATCGGAAATGAGCAGTTCTTC.